Listed here are 13 T cell receptor beta chains from one sample, sequenced in a study of low-dose radiotherapy and immunotherapy resistance in tumors. Time point denoted: before trial treatment. Alpha and beta chains were covered, as first-strand cDNA relied on TRAV- and TRBV-specific primers. The TCRs were subjected to amplification over approximately 20 PCR cycles employing a constant-region primer in conjunction with a V-primer adapter. TCRdb reanalysed the reads using MiXCR and keeps one entry per CDR3 protein. In the table there are about 82,000 distinct CDR3 sequences, approximately 19% of which are singletons. The source material was PBMCs, sampled before treatment. These receptors originate from a male donor with prostate cancer.

This clonotype appeared many times. The chain recombines TRBV5-1 with TRBJ2-5; D is perhaps TRBD1 (6 bases). The CDR3 sequence is 16 residues long. The germline V and J ends were trimmed by 4 bases and 2 bases, with 18 bases remaining between them. Looked up from germline, CDR1 is SGHRS and CDR2 is YFSETQ. CDR3 DNA sequence: TGCGCCAGCAGCCCCCCGAAGACAGGCCGTCAAGAGACCCAGTACTTC. Its translation: CASSPPKTGRQETQYF.

This clonotype occurred many times. This sequence joins TRBV4-1 and TRBJ1-2, with TRBD1 matching over 10 bases. Germline CDR1 MGHRA, CDR2 YSYEKL. The J segment lost 1 base and the V segment lost 1 base, leaving 12 bases of the junction unmatched. This CDR3 contains 19 residues. CDR3 bases: TGCGCCAGCAGCCAAGGTGGGACAGGGGCCCCGAAAGATAACTATGGCTACACCTTC. This sequence encodes CASSQGGTGAPKDNYGYTF.

Regarding this clonotype: A far larger clone is one base from this, pointing to a likely read error. This chain uses TRBV3-1 with TRBJ2-1; D is possibly TRBD1 or TRBD2 (6 bases each). Per the germline V gene, CDR1 is LGHDT and CDR2 is YNNKEL (reference sequence). This CDR3 region has 17 residues. V was trimmed by 4 bases and J by 10 bases, leaving 26 bases between them. CDR3 bases: TGTGCCAGCAGCCGAAGTCCGGCCGGGGGCGAGGGCTACGAGCAGTTCTTC. Protein: CASSRSPAGGEGYEQFF.

This clonotype came up many times. The rearrangement links TRBV12-3 or TRBV12-4 to TRBJ2-2; no clear D. This CDR3 region has 15 residues. The V end was cut by 6 bases, the J end by 1 base, with 12 bases between. The CDR3 reads CASSPRLMNTGELFF. The CDR3 DNA reads TGTGCCAGCAGCCCAAGGCTAATGAACACCGGGGAGCTGTTTTTT.

This clonotype was found many times. V usage is TRBV2 and J usage is TRBJ2-5; D is uncertain. Germline values: CDR1 SNHLY, CDR2 FYNNEI. Trimming left V 6 bases short and J 4 bases short, with 9 bases between. This CDR3 region has 12 residues. The CDR3 DNA sequence: TGTGCCAGCAGGGAGAGAGGAGAGACCCAGTACTTC. Its protein product is CASRERGETQYF.

There are many counts of this clonotype. V usage is TRBV4-1 and J usage is TRBJ2-7; tentative D call: TRBD2 (5 bases). Germline lookup yields CDR1 MGHRA and CDR2 YSYEKL. The CDR3 consists of 13 residues. V was shortened by 1 base and J by 2 bases, with 6 bases between the two germline ends. DNA for the CDR3: TGCGCCAGCAGCCAAGGAGGGCCCTACGAGCAGTACTTC. It yields the protein CASSQGGPYEQYF.

This clonotype turned up a few times. The genes are TRBV4-1 and TRBJ2-7; D is uncertain. V lost 3 bases, J lost 2 bases, and 8 bases lay in between. The CDR3 extends over 13 amino acids. Germline loops: CDR1 MGHRA, CDR2 YSYEKL. CDR3 protein: CASSHGQAYEQYF. The CDR3, as DNA: TGCGCCAGCAGCCATGGGCAGGCCTACGAGCAGTACTTC.

J is TRBJ2-7 and V is TRBV12-3 or TRBV12-4; a possible D gene is TRBD1 (5 bases). V was pared by 3 bases and J by 2 bases, with 11 bases between. The length of the CDR3 is 14 residues. CDR3: CASSFRTPPYEQYF. The CDR3 DNA reads as TGTGCCAGCAGTTTCCGGACACCTCCCTACGAGCAGTACTTC.

This clonotype was observed many times. This chain joins TRBV9 and TRBJ2-2; 7 bases are shared with TRBD2. Germline-derived CDR1 and CDR2 are SGDLS and YYNGEE. The CDR3 runs 15 residues. V lost 0 bases and J lost 5; bases outside the gene matches: 4. CDR3 DNA sequence: TGTGCCAGCAGCGTAGTCGCGGGGGTAACCGGGGAGCTGTTTTTT. Encoded protein: CASSVVAGVTGELFF.

Turning to this clonotype: A far larger clone is only one base removed, so a read error is likely. This sequence joins TRBV6-8 and TRBJ2-1; TRBD1 agrees at 8 bases. CDR1 is MNHGY, CDR2 SAAAGT, per germline. The CDR3 spans 14 residues. Germline trimming cut 5 bases from V and 7 bases from J; bases unmatched to any gene: 7. The CDR3 spells CASSVQDRENEQFF. As DNA, the CDR3 is TGTGCCAGCAGTGTCCAGGACAGGGAGAATGAGCAGTTCTTC.

This clonotype showed up just a few times. The V call is TRBV10-3, the J call TRBJ1-3; no firm D call. V was trimmed by 2 bases and J by 1 base, leaving 3 bases between them. This CDR3 has 13 residues. Germline assignment: CDR1 ENHRY and CDR2 SYGVKD. CDR3 nucleotides: TGTGCCATCAGTGAGGAGTCTGGAAACACCATATATTTT. Protein product: CAISEESGNTIYF.

This clonotype was found a few times. J is TRBJ2-6 and V is TRBV19; 9 bases are a match to TRBD1. V shed 7 bases, J shed 5 bases, and the junction held 9 bases outside the gene matches. The V gene's germline CDR1 is LNHDA and CDR2 SQIVND (reference sequence). The CDR3 is 16 amino acids. Written as DNA, the CDR3 is TGTGCCAGTACCCTGACAGGGGGGCGAAGGGCCAACGTCCTGACTTTC. This gives the protein CASTLTGGRRANVLTF.

Remarks on this clonotype: The likely explanation is a read error, given a far larger clone one base away. The rearrangement uses TRBV6-2 or TRBV6-3 and TRBJ1-6; D remains unclear. The germline V gene encodes CDR1 MNHEY and CDR2 SVGEGT. The CDR3 sequence is 14 residues long. V lost 7 bases and J lost 9, with 16 bases in between. CDR3 in DNA: TGTGCCAGCAATTCTGGTGACGTCGTTTCACCCCTCCACTTT. It specifies CASNSGDVVSPLHF.